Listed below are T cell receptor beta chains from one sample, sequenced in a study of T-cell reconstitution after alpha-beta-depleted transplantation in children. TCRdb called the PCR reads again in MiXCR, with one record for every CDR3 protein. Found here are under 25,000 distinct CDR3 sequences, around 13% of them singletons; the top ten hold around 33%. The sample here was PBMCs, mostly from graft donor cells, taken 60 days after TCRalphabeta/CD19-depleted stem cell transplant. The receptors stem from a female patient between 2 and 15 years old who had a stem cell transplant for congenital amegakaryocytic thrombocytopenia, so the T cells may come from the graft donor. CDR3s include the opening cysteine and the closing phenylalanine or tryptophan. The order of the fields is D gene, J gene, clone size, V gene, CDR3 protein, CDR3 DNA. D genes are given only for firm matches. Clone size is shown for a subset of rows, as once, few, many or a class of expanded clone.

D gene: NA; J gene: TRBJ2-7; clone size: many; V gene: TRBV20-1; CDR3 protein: CSASTGIPYEQYF; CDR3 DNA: TGCAGTGCTAGTACGGGGATTCCCTACGAGCAGTACTTC
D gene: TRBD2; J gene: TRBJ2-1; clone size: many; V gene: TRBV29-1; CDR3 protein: CSVGSGRVDNEQFF; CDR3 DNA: TGCAGCGTCGGTAGCGGGAGAGTCGACAATGAGCAGTTCTTC
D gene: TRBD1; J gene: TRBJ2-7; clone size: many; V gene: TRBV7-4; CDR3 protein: CASSSRPGQGAVEQYF; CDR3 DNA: TGTGCCAGCAGCTCAAGGCCGGGACAGGGGGCGGTCGAGCAGTACTTC
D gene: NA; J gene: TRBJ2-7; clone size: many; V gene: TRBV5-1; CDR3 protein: CASSLNSSVILYYEQYF; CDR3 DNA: TGCGCCAGCAGCTTGAACTCAAGCGTAATCCTGTACTACGAGCAGTACTTC
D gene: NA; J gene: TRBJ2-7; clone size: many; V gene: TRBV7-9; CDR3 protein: CASSWRTYEQYF; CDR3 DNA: TGTGCCAGCAGCTGGCGGACCTACGAGCAGTACTTC
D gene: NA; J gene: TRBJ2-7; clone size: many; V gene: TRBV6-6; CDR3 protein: CASSVVRGEQYF; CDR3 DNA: TGTGCCAGCTCCGTTGTAAGGGGCGAGCAGTACTTC
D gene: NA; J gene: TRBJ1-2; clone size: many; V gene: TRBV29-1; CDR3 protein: CSVGGGLDGYTF; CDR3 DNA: TGCAGCGTTGGCGGAGGGTTGGATGGCTACACCTTC
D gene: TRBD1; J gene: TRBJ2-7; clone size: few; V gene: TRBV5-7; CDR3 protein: CASGRGQGGYEQYF; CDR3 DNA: TGTGCCAGCGGCCGTGGACAGGGGGGCTACGAGCAGTACTTC
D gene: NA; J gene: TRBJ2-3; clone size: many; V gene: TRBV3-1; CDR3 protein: CASSQGAATDTQYF; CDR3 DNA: TGTGCCAGCAGCCAAGGGGCCGCCACAGATACGCAGTATTTT
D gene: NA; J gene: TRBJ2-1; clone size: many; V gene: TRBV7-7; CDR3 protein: CASSLGYERLGTKKPGRGDNEQFF; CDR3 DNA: TGTGCCAGCAGCTTAGGGTACGAGAGACTCGGGACAAAGAAGCCGGGACGAGGGGACAATGAGCAGTTCTTC
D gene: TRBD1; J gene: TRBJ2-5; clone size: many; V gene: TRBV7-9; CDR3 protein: CASSLDRWQETQYF; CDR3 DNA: TGTGCCAGCAGCCTGGACAGGTGGCAAGAGACCCAGTACTTC
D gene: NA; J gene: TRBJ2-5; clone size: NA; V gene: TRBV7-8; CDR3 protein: CASSQGMETQYF; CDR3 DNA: TGTGCCAGCAGCCAGGGGATGGAGACCCAGTACTTC
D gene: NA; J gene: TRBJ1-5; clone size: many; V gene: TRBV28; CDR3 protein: CASSLTSGARVHQPQHF; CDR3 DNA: TGTGCCAGCAGTCTCACCTCCGGGGCCCGCGTCCATCAGCCCCAGCATTTT
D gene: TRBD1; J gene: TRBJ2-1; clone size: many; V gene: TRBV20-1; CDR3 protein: CSATRGQGSYNEQFF; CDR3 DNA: TGCAGTGCGACTCGTGGACAGGGATCCTACAATGAGCAGTTCTTC
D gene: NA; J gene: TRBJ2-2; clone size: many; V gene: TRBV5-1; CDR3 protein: CASSQGAANTGELFF; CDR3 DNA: TGCGCCAGCAGCCAGGGCGCCGCGAACACCGGGGAGCTGTTTTTT
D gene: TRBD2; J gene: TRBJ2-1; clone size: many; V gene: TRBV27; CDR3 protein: CASTRTSGRLNEQFF; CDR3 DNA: TGTGCCAGCACCAGGACTAGCGGGAGATTGAATGAGCAGTTCTTC
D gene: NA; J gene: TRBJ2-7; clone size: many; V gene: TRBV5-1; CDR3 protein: CASSPLGGTYEQYF; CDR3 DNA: TGCGCCAGCAGCCCCCTGGGGGGCACCTACGAGCAGTACTTC
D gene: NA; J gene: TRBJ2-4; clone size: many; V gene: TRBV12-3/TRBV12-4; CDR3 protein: CASSLGRFQNIQYF; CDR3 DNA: TGTGCCAGCAGTTTGGGGAGGTTCCAAAACATTCAGTACTTC
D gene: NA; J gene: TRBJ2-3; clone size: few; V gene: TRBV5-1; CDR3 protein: CASSFWEGQHTQYF; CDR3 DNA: TGCGCCAGCAGCTTCTGGGAAGGCCAACATACGCAGTATTTT
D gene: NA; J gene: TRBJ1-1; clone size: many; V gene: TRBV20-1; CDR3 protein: CSARSPKGNTEAFF; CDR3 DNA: TGCAGTGCTAGATCCCCCAAGGGGAACACTGAAGCTTTCTTT
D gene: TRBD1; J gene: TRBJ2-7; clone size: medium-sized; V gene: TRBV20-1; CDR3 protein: CSANTGTGDDEQYF; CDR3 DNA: TGCAGTGCTAACACCGGGACAGGGGACGACGAGCAGTACTTC
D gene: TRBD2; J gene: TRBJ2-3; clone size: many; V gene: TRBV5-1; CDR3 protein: CATSTSGTDTQYF; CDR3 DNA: TGCGCCACTTCGACTAGCGGCACAGATACGCAGTATTTT